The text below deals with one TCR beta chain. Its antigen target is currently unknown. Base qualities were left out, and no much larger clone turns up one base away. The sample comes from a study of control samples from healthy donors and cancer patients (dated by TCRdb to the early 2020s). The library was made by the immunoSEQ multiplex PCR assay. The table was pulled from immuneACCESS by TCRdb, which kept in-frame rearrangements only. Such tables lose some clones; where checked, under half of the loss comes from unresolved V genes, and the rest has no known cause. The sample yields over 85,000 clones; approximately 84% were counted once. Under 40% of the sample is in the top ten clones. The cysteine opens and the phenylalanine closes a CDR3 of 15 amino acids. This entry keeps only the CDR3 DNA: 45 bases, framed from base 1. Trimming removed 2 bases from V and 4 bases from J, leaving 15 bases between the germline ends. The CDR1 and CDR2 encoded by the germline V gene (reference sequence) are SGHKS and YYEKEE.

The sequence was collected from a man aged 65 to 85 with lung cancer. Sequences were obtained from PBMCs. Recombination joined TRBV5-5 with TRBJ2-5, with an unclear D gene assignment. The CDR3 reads CASSFTGRPGETQYF. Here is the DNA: TGTGCCAGCAGCTTCACGGGTCGTCCCGGAGAGACCCAGTACTTC. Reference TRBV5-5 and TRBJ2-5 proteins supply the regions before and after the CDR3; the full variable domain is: DAGVTQSPTHLIKTRGQQVTLRCSPISGHKSVSWYQQVLGQGPQFIFQYYEKEERGRGNFPDRFSARQFPNYSSELNVNALLLGDSALYLCASSFTGRPGETQYFGPGTRLLVL.